This TCR beta chain derives from a study of CDR3 diversity in severe acne. In TCRdb, the PCR reads were re-called with MiXCR into one record per CDR3 protein. The sample includes around 94,000 distinct CDR3 sequences, about half of them seen just once. The CDR3 has 21 amino acids, counting both end residues. CDR1 is SGHTA, CDR2 FQGNSA, per germline. About this clonotype itself: The DNA is omitted, as the CDR3 cannot be located on it reliably, and the CDR3 follows TCRdb's listing.

This chain joins TRBV7-2 and TRBJ2-7; the listed D gene, TRBD1, was not tested against the DNA. Sequenced input: blood. The TCR comes from a male donor with acne. The CDR3 reads CASSFSTGVTTEAFFGQGQYF.